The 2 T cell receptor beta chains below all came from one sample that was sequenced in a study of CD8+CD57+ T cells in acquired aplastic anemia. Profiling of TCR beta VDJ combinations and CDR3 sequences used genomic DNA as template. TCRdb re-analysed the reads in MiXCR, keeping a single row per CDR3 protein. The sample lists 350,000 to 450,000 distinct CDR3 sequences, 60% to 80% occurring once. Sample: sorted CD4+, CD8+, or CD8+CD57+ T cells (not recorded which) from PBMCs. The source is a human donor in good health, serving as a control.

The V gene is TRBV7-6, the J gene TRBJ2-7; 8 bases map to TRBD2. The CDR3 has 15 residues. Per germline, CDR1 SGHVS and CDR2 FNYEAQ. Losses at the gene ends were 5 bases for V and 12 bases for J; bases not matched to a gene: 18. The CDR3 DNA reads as TGTGCCAGCAGCAGTGGCGCGAAACCATCGGGGGGGGGGTACTTC. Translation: CASSSGAKPSGGGYF. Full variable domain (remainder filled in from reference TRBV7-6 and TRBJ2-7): GAGVSQSPRYKVTKRGQDVALRCDPISGHVSLYWYRQALGQGPEFLTYFNYEAQQDKSGLPNDRFSAERPEGSISTLTIQRTEQRDSAMYRCASSSGAKPSGGGYFGPGTRLTVT.

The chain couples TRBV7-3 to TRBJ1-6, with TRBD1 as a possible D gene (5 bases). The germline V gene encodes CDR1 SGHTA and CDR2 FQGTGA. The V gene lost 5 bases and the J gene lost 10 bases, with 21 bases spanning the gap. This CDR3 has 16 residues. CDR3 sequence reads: CASSTRKGRWSSPLHF. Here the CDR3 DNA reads TGTGCCAGCAGCACGCGGAAGGGACGCTGGTCGTCACCCCTCCACTTT.